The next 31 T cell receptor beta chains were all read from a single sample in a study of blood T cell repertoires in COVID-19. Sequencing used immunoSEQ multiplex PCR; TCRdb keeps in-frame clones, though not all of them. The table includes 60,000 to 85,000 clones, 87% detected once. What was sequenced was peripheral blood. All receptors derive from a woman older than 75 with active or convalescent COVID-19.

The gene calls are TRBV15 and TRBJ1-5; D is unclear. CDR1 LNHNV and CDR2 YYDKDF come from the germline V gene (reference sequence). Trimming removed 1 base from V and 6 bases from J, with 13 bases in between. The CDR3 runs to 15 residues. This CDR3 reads CATSRGGRSGQPQHF. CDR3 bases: TGTGCCACCAGCAGAGGAGGGAGGAGCGGTCAGCCCCAGCATTTT.

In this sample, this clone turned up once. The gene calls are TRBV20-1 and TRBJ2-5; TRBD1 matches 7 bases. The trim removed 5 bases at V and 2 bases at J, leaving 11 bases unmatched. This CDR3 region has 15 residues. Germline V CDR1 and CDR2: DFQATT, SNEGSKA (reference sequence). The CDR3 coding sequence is TGCAGTGCTGGTGGCAGAGGGGGCACTCAAGAGACCCAGTACTTC. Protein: CSAGGRGGTQETQYF.

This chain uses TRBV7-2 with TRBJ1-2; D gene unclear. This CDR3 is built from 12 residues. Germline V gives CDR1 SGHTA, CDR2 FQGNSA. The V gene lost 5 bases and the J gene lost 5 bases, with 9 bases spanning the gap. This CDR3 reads CASSRGFYGYTF. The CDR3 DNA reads TGTGCCAGCAGCCGGGGTTTTTATGGCTACACCTTC.

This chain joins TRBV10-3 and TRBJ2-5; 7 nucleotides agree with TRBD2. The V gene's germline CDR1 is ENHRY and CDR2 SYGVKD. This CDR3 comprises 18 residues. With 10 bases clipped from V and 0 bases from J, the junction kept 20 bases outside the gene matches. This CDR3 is CATSRGNQRGGNQETQYF. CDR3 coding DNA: TGTGCCACCTCCAGAGGAAACCAGCGGGGTGGGAACCAAGAGACCCAGTACTTC.

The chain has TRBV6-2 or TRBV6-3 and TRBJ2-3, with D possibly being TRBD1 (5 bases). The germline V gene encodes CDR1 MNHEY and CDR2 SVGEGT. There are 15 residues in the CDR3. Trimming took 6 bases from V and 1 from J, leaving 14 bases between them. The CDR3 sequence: CASSPGPTGTDTQYF. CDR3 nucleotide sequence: TGTGCCAGCAGCCCAGGGCCGACAGGCACAGATACGCAGTATTTT.

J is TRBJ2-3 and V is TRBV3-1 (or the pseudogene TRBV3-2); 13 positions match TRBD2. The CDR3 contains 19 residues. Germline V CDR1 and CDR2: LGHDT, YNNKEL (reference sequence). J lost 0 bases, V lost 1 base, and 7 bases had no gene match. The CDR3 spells CASSQGLGLAGSSTDTQYF. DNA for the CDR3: TGTGCCAGCAGCCAAGGGTTGGGACTAGCGGGGTCTAGCACAGATACGCAGTATTTT.

CDR3: CASPRGGSGEQYF. The CDR3 DNA follows: TGTGCAAGCCCCCGGGGGGGTTCCGGCGAGCAGTACTTC. The rearrangement uses TRBV6-5 and TRBJ2-7; 8 bases fit TRBD2. The CDR3 has 13 residues. The germline V gene has CDR1 MNHEY and CDR2 SVGAGI.

CDR3 sequence (DNA): TGTGCCAGCAGTTACAGAAAGGGGACTGGAAACACCATATATTTT. Its translation: CASSYRKGTGNTIYF. The chain recombines TRBV6-5 with TRBJ1-3; maybe TRBD1 (5 bases). CDR1 is MNHEY, CDR2 SVGAGI, per germline. Trimming stripped 2 bases from V and 2 bases from J, with 10 bases between. The CDR3 totals 15 residues.

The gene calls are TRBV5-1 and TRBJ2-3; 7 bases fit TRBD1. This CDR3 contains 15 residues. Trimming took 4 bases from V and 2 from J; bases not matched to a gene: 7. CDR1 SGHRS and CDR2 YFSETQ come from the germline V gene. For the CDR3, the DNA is TGCGCCAGCAGCGCCGTGGGACAGAACACAGATACGCAGTATTTT. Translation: CASSAVGQNTDTQYF.

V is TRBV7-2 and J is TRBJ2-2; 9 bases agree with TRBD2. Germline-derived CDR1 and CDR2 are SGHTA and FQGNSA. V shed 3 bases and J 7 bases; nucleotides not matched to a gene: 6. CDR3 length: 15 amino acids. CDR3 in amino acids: CASSFPAGGIGELFF. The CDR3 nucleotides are TGTGCCAGCAGCTTCCCAGCGGGGGGAATCGGGGAGCTGTTTTTT.

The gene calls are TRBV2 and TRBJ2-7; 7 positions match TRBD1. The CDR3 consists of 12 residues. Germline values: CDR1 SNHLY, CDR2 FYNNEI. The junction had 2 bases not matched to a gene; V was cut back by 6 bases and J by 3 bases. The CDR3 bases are TGTGCCAGCAGGGGGACAGTCTACGAGCAGTACTTC. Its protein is CASRGTVYEQYF.

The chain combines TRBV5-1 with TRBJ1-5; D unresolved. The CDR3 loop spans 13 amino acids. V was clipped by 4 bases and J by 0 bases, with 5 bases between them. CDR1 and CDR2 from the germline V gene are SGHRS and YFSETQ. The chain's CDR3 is CASSRDSNQPQHF. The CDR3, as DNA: TGCGCCAGCAGCAGAGATAGCAATCAGCCCCAGCATTTT.

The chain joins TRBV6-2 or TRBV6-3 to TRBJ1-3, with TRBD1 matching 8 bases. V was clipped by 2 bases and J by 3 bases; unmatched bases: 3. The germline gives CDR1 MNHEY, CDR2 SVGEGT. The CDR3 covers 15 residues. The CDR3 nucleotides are TGTGCCAGCAGTTACGCGGGACAGGATGGAAACACCATATATTTT. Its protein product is CASSYAGQDGNTIYF.

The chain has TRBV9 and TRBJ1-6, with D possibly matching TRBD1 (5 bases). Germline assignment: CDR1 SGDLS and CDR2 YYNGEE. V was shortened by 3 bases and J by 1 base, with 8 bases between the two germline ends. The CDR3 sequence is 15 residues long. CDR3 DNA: TGTGCCAGCAGCGGTGCAGGGTCCTATAATTCACCCCTCCACTTT. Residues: CASSGAGSYNSPLHF.

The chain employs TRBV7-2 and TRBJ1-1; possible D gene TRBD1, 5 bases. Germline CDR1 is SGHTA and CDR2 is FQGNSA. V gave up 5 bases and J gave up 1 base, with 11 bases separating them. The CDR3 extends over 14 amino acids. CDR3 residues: CASSPDGANTEAFF. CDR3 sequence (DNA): TGTGCCAGCAGCCCCGATGGGGCGAACACTGAAGCTTTCTTT.

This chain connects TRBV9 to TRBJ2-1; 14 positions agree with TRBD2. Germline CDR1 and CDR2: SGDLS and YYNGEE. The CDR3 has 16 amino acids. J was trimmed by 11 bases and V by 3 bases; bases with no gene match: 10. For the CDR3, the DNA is TGTGCCAGCAGCGCCCGGACTAGCGGGGGGCAACACAAGCAGTTCTTC. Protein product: CASSARTSGGQHKQFF.

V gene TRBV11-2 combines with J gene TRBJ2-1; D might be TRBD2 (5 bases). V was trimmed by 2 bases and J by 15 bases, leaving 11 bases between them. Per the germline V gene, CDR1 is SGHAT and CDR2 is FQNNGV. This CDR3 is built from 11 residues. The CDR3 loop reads CASSLNSGGFF. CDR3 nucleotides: TGTGCCAGCAGCTTAAACAGCGGCGGGTTCTTC.

CDR3 amino acids: CASSEGLAGGEQYF. CDR3 DNA sequence: TGTGCCAGCAGTGAGGGACTAGCGGGGGGCGAGCAGTACTTC. The V gene is TRBV2, the J gene TRBJ2-7, with 15 bases that match TRBD2. The CDR3 loop spans 14 amino acids. The V gene's germline CDR1 is SNHLY and CDR2 FYNNEI. With 3 bases clipped from V and 6 bases from J, the junction kept 0 bases outside the gene matches.

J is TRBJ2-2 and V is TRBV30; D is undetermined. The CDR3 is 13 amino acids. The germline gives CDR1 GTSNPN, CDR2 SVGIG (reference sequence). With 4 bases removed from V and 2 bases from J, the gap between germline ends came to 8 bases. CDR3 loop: CAWTLLNTGELFF. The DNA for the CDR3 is TGTGCCTGGACACTACTCAACACCGGGGAGCTGTTTTTT.

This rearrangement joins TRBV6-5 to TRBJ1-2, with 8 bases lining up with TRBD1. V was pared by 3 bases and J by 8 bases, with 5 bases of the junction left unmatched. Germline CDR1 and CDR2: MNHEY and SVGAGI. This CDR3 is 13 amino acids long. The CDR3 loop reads CASSYDRGLGYTF. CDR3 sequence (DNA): TGTGCCAGCAGTTATGACAGGGGTTTAGGCTACACCTTC.

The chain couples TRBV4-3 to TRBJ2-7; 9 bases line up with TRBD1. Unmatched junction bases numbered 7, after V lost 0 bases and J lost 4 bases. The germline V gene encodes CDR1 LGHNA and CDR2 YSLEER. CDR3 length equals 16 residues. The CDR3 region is CASSQDSGTGLYEQYF. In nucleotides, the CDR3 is TGCGCCAGCAGCCAAGACTCCGGGACAGGGCTTTACGAGCAGTACTTC.

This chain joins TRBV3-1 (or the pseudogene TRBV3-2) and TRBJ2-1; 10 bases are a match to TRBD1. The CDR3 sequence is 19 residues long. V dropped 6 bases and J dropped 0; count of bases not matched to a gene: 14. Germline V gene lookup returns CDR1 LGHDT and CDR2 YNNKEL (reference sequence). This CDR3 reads CASSPGQGKFPPSYNEQFF. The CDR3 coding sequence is TGTGCCAGCAGTCCGGGACAGGGGAAATTTCCTCCCTCCTACAATGAGCAGTTCTTC.

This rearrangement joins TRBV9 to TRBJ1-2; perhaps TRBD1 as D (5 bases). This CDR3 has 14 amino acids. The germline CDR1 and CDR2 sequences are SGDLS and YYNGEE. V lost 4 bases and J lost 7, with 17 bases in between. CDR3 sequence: CASSPPGGGIGYTF. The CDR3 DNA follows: TGTGCCAGCAGCCCACCGGGGGGAGGGATTGGCTACACCTTC.

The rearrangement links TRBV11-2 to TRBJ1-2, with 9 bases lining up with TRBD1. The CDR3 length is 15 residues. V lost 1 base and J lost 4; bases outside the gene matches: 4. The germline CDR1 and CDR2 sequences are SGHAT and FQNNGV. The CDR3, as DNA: TGTGCCAGCAGCTTAGCCCAGACAGGGGGCTATGGCTACACCTTC. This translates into CASSLAQTGGYGYTF. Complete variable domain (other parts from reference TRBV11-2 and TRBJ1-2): EAGVAQSPRYKIIEKRQSVAFWCNPISGHATLYWYQQILGQGPKLLIQFQNNGVVDDSQLPKDRFSAERLKGVDSTLKIQPAKLEDSAVYLCASSLAQTGGYGYTFGSGTRLTVV.

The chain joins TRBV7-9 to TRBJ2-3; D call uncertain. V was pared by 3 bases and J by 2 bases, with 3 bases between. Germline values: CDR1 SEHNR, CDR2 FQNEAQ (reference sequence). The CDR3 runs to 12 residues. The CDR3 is CASSFLTDTQYF. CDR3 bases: TGTGCCAGCAGCTTCCTCACAGATACGCAGTATTTT. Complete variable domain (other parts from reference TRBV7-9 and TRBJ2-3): DTGVSQNPRHKITKRGQNVTFRCDPISEHNRLYWYRQTLGQGPEFLTYFQNEAQLEKSRLLSDRFSAERPKGSFSTLEIQRTEQGDSAMYLCASSFLTDTQYFGPGTRLTVL.

The CDR3 here is CASSPDREETQYF. The DNA for the CDR3 is TGTGCCAGTAGTCCCGACAGGGAAGAGACCCAGTACTTC. The chain links TRBV19 to TRBJ2-5; 7 bases map to TRBD1. V shed 5 bases and J 3 bases; nucleotides not matched to a gene: 3. Germline loops: CDR1 LNHDA, CDR2 SQIVND (reference sequence). The CDR3 is 13 residues long.

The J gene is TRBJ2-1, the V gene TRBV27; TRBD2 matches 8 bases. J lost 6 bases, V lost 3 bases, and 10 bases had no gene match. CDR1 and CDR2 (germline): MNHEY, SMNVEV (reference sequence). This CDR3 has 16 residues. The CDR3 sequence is CASSFTAGLGINEQFF. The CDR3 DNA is TGTGCCAGCAGTTTCACGGCGGGACTAGGAATCAATGAGCAGTTCTTC.

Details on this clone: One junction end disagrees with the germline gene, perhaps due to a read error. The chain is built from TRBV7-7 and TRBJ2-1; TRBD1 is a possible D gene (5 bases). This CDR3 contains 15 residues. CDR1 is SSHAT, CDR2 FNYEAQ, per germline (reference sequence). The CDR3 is CASSPGPGLYNEQFF. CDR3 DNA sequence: TGTGCTAGCAGCCCCGGCCCAGGGCTCTACAATGAGCAGTTCTTC.

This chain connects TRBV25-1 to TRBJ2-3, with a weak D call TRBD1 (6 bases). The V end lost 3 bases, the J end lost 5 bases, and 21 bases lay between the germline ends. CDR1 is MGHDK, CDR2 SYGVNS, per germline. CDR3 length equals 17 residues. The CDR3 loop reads CASSDAGRGSRGDTQYF. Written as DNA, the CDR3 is TGTGCCAGCAGTGACGCGGGCAGGGGAAGTCGGGGAGATACGCAGTATTTT.

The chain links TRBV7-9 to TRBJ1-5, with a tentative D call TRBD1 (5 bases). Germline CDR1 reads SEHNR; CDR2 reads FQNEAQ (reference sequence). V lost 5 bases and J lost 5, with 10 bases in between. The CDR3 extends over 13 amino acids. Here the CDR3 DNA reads TGTGCCAGCAGCGCGGGAGGGGATCAGCCCCAGCATTTT. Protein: CASSAGGDQPQHF. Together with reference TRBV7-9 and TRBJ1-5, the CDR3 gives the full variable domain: DTGVSQNPRHKITKRGQNVTFRCDPISEHNRLYWYRQTLGQGPEFLTYFQNEAQLEKSRLLSDRFSAERPKGSFSTLEIQRTEQGDSAMYLCASSAGGDQPQHFGDGTRLSIL.

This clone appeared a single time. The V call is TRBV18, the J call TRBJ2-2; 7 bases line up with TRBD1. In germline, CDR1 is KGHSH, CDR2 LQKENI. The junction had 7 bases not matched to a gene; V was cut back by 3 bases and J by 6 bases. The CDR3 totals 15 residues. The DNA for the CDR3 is TGTGCCAGCTCACCGATGGGACAGTCGTCCGGGGAGCTGTTTTTT. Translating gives CASSPMGQSSGELFF. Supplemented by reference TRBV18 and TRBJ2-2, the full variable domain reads NAGVMQNPRHLVRRRGQEARLRCSPMKGHSHVYWYRQLPEEGLKFMVYLQKENIIDESGMPKERFSAEFPKEGPSILRIQQVVRGDSAAYFCASSPMGQSSGELFFGEGSRLTVL.